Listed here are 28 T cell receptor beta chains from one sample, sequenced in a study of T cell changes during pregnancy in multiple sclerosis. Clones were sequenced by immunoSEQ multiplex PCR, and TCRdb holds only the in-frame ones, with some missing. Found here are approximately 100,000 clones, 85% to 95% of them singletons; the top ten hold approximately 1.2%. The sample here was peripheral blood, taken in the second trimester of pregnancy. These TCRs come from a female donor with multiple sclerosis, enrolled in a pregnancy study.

This CDR3 reads CASSPEDYLGYTF. Here the CDR3 DNA reads TGTGCCAGCAGCCCCGAGGACTATCTAGGCTACACCTTC. J is TRBJ1-2 and V is TRBV7-3; no firm D call. The CDR3 contains 13 residues. Germline values: CDR1 SGHTA, CDR2 FQGTGA. V gave up 5 bases and J gave up 8 bases, with 15 bases separating them.

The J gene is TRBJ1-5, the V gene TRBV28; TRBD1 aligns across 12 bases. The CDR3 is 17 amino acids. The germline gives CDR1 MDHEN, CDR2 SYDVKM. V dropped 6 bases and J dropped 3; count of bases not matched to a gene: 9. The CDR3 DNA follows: TGTGCCAGCAGCCCCGGGACAGGGGGCATACACAATCAGCCCCAGCATTTT. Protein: CASSPGTGGIHNQPQHF.

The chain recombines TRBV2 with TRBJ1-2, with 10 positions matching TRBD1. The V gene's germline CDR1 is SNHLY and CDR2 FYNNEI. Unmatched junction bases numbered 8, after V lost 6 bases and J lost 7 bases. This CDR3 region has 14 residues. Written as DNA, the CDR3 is TGTGCCAGCAGAGGGGACAGGGGTTACGGTGGCTACACCTTC. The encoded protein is CASRGDRGYGGYTF.

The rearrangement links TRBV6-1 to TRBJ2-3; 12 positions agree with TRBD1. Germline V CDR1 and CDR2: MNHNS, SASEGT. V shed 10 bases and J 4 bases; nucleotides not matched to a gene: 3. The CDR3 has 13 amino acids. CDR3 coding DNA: TGTGCCACCCGGGACAGGGGGCCAGATACGCAGTATTTT. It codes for CATRDRGPDTQYF.

The CDR3 DNA follows: TGTGCCAGCAGTCCTGGGACAGGGACGAGACTCCCGCAGTATTTT. It yields the protein CASSPGTGTRLPQYF. This rearrangement joins TRBV6-5 to TRBJ2-3, with 9 bases fitting TRBD1. The CDR3 is 15 amino acids. Trimming at V came to 5 bases and at J to 10 bases, leaving 13 bases not matched to a gene. Germline CDR1 reads MNHEY; CDR2 reads SVGAGI.

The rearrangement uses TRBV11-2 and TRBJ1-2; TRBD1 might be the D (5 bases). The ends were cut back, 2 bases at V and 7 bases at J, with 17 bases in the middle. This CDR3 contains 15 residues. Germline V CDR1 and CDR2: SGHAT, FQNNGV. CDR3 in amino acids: CASSLTQGSFGGYTF. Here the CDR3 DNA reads TGTGCCAGCAGCTTAACGCAGGGTTCGTTTGGTGGCTACACCTTC.

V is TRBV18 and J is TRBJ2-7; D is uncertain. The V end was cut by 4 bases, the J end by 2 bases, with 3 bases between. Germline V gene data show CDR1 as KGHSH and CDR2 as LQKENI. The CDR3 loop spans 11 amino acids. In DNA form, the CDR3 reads TGTGCCAGCTCACTAGCCTACGAGCAGTACTTC. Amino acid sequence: CASSLAYEQYF.

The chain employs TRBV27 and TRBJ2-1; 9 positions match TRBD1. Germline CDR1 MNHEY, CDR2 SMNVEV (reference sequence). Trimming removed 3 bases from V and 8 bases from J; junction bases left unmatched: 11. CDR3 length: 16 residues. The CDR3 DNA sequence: TGTGCCAGCAGTTTCCGCCGGGACAGGGTGAACTATGAGCAGTTCTTC. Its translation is CASSFRRDRVNYEQFF.

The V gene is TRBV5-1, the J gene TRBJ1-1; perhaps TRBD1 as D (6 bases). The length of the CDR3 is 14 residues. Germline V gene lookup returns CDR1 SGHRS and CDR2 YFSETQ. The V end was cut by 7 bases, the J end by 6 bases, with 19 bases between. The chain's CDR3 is CASHRREGGAEAFF. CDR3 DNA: TGCGCCAGCCACAGGAGGGAGGGGGGTGCTGAAGCTTTCTTT.

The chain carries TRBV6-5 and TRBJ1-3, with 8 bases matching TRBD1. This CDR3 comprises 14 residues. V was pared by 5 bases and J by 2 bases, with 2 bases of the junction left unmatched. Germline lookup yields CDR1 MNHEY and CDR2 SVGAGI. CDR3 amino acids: CASSTGGAGNTIYF. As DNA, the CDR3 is TGTGCCAGCAGTACAGGGGGGGCTGGAAACACCATATATTTT.

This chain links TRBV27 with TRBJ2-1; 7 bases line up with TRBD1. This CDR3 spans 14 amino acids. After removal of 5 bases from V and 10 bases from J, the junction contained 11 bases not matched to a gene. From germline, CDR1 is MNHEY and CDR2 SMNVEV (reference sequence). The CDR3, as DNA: TGTGCCAGCAGTCCCAAGACAGGGTTCGAGGAGCAGTTCTTC. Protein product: CASSPKTGFEEQFF.

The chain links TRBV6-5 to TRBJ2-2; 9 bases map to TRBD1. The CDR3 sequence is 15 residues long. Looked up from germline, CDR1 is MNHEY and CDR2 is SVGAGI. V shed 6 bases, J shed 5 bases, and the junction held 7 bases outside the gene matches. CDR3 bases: TGTGCCAGCAGCTCGGACAGGGGAGAAACCGGGGAGCTGTTTTTT. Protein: CASSSDRGETGELFF.

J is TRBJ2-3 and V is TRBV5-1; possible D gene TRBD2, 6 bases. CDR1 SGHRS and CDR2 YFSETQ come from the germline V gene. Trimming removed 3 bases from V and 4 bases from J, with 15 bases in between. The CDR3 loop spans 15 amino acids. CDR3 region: CASSSEVPSADTQYF. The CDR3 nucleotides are TGCGCCAGCAGCTCCGAGGTCCCTAGCGCAGATACGCAGTATTTT.

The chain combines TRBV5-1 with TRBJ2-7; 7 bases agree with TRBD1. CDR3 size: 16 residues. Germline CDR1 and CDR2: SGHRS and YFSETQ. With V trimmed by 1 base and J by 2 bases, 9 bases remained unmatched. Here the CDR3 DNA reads TGCGCCAGCAGCTTGAGCCAGGGGGTCCTCACCTACGAGCAGTACTTC. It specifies CASSLSQGVLTYEQYF.

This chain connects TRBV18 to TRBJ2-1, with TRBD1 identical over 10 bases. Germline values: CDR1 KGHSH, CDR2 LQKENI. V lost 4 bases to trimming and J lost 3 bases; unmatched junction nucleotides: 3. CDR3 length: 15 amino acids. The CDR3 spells CASSRDRGSYNEQFF. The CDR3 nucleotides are TGTGCCAGCTCACGGGACAGGGGCAGCTACAATGAGCAGTTCTTC.

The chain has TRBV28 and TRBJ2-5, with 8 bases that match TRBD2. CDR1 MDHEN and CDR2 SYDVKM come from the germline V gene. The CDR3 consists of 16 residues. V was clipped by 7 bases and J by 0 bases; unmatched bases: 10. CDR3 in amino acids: CASTKPGGPNQETQYF. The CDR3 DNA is TGTGCCAGCACCAAACCGGGAGGGCCCAACCAAGAGACCCAGTACTTC.

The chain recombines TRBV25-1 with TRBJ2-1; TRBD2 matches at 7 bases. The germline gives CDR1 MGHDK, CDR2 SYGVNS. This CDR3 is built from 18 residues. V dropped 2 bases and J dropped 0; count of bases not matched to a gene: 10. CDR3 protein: CASSEPPAGVSSYNEQFF. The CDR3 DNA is TGTGCCAGCAGTGAACCCCCTGCGGGGGTGAGCTCCTACAATGAGCAGTTCTTC.

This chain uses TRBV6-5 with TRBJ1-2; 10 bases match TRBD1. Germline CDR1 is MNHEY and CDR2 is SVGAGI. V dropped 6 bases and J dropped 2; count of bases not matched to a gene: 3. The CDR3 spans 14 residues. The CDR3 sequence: CASRRQGANYGYTF. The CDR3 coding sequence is TGTGCCAGCAGAAGACAGGGGGCGAACTATGGCTACACCTTC.

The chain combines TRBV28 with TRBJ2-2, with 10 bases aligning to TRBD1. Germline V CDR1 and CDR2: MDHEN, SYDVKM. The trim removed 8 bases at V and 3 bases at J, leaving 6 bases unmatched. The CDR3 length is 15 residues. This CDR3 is CASESGQGHTGELFF. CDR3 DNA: TGTGCCAGCGAATCGGGACAGGGGCACACCGGGGAGCTGTTTTTT.

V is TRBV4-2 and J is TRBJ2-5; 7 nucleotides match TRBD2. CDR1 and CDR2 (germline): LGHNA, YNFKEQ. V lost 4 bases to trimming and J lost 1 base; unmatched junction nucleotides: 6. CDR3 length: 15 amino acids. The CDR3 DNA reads TGTGCCAGCAGCCCCTCGGCTAGCGGCCAAGAGACCCAGTACTTC. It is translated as CASSPSASGQETQYF.

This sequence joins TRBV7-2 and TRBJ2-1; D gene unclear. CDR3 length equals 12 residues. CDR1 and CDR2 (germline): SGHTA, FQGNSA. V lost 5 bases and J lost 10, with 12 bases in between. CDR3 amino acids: CASSLRPEEQFF. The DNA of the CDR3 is TGTGCCAGCAGCCTCCGCCCCGAGGAGCAGTTCTTC.

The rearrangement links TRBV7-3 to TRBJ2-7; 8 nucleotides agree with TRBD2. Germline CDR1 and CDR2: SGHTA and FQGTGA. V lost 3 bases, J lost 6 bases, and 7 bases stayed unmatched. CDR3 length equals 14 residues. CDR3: CASSLGPAGGEQYF. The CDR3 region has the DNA TGTGCCAGCAGCTTGGGTCCGGCGGGGGGCGAGCAGTACTTC.

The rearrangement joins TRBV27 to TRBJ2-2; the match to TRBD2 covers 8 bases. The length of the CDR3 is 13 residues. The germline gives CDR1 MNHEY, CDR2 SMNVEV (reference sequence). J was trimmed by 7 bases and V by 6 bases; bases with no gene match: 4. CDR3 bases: TGTGCCAGCAGGGCGCGGGAGGACGGGGAGCTGTTTTTT. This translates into CASRAREDGELFF.

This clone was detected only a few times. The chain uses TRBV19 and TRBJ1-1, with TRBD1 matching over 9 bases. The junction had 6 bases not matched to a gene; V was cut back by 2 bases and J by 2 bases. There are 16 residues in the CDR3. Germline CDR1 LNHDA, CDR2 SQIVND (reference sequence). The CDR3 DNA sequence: TGTGCCAGTAGTATAAGGGGGACAGGGTTTAACACTGAAGCTTTCTTT. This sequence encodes CASSIRGTGFNTEAFF.

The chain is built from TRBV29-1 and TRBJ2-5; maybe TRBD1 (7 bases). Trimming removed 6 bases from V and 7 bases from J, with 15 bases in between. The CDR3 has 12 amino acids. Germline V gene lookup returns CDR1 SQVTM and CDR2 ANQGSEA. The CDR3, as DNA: TGCAGCGTCGAGGGGACAGCGGGGACCCAGTACTTC. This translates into CSVEGTAGTQYF.

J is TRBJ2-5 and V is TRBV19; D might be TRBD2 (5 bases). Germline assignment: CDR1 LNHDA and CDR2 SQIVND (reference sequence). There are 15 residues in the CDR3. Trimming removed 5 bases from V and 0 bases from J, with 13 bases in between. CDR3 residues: CASSSKDWYQETQYF. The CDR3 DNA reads TGTGCCAGTAGTTCCAAGGACTGGTACCAAGAGACCCAGTACTTC.

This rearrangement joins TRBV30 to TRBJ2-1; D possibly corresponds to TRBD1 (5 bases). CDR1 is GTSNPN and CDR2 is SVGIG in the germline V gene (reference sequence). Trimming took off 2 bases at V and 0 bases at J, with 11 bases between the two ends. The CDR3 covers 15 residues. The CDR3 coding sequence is TGTGCCTGGAGTTTAGGCCAGGGCTCCTACAATGAGCAGTTCTTC. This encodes CAWSLGQGSYNEQFF.

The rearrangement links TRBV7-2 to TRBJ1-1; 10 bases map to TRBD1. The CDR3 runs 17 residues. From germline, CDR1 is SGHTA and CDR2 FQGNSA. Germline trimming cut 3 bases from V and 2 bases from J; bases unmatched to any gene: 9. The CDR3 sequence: CASSFPRQGAPNTEAFF. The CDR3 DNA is TGTGCCAGCAGCTTCCCGAGACAGGGGGCGCCCAACACTGAAGCTTTCTTT.